This T cell receptor beta chain was documented in a study of T cells in Graves' hyperthyroidism and ophthalmopathy. Study outcomes and limitations: Ophthalmopathy was identified by the model a median about 6 months ahead of onset. Most thyroid clonotypes with frequency above 0.001 were detected in blood.

V was cut by 5 bases and J by 3 bases, with 2 bases left in between. CDR3 length equals 11 residues. The germline CDR1 and CDR2 sequences are SNHLY and FYNNEI. This clonotype was counted a few times. The antigen is unknown. Amplification yielded TCR beta CDR3 regions, with RNA transcripts as the source. Using the HTBI primer set, a first-round RT-PCR was run on the TCR CDR3. TCRdb called the multiplex PCR reads again in MiXCR, with one record for every CDR3 protein. The data hold 250,000 to 350,000 distinct CDR3 sequences, with about 15% observed a single time. Stable Graves' hyperthyroidism meant no ophthalmopathy progression within 18 months. Aged 18 to 65, the patients had hyperthyroidism that was newly diagnosed and had lasted under 2 months.

Sequenced input: blood. The TCR comes from a man younger than 45 with Graves' hyperthyroidism. The chain links TRBV2 to TRBJ1-5; no reliable D call. The CDR3 DNA sequence: TGTGCCAGCAGTAACAATCAGCCCCAGCATTTT. Encoded protein: CASSNNQPQHF. Looking up the rest from reference TRBV2 and TRBJ1-5 gives the full variable domain: EPEVTQTPSHQVTQMGQEVILRCVPISNHLYFYWYRQILGQKVEFLVSFYNNEISEKSEIFDDQFSVERPDGSNFTLKIRSTKLEDSAMYFCASSNNQPQHFGDGTRLSIL.